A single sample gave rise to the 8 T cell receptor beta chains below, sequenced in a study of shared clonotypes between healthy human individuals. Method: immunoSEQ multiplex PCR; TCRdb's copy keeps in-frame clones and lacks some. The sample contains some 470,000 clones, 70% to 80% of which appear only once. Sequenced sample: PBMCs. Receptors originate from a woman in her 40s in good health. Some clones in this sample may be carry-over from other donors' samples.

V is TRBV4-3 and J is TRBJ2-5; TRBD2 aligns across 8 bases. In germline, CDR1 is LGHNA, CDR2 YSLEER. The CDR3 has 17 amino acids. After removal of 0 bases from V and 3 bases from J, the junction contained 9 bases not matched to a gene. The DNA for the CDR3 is TGCGCCAGCAGCCAAGATGGTTTAGGGACTAGTAAAGAGACCCAGTACTTC. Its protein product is CASSQDGLGTSKETQYF.

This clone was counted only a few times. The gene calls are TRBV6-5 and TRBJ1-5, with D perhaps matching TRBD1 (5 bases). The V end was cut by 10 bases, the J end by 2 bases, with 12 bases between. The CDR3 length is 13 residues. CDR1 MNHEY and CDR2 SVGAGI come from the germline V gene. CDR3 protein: CATRAGGNQPQHF. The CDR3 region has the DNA TGTGCCACCCGGGCGGGGGGCAATCAGCCCCAGCATTTT.

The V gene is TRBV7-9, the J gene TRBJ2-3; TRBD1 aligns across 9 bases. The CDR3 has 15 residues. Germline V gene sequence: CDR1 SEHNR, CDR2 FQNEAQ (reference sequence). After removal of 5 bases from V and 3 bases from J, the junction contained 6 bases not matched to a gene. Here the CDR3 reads CASSPTGGSTDTQYF. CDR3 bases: TGTGCCAGCAGCCCTACAGGGGGCAGTACAGATACGCAGTATTTT.

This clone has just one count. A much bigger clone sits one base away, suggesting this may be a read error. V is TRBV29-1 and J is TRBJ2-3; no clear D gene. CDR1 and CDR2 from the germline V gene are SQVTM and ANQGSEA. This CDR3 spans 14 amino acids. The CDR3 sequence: CNVESPRNADTQYF. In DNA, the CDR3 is TGCAACGTTGAAAGCCCCCGGAACGCAGATACGCAGTATTTT.

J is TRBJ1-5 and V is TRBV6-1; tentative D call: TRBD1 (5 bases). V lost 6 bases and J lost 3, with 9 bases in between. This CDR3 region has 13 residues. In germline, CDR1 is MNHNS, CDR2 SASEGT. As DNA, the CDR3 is TGTGCCAGCAGCCTGGACAACAATCAGCCCCAGCATTTT. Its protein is CASSLDNNQPQHF.

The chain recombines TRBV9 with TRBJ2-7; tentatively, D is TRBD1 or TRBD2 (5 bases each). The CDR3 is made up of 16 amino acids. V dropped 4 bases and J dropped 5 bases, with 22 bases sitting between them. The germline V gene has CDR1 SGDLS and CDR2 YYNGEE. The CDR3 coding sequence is TGTGCCAGCAGCCCCGCGGGCAAAAGGGGATGGGACGAGCAGTACTTC. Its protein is CASSPAGKRGWDEQYF.

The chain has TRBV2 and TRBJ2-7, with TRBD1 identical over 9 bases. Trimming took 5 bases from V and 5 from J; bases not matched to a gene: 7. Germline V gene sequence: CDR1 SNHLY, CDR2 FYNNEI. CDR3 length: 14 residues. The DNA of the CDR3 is TGTGCCAGCAGTTCCCGGGACAGGGAGGACGAGCAGTACTTC. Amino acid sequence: CASSSRDREDEQYF. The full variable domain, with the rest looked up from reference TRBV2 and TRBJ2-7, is EPEVTQTPSHQVTQMGQEVILRCVPISNHLYFYWYRQILGQKVEFLVSFYNNEISEKSEIFDDQFSVERPDGSNFTLKIRSTKLEDSAMYFCASSSRDREDEQYFGPGTRLTVT.

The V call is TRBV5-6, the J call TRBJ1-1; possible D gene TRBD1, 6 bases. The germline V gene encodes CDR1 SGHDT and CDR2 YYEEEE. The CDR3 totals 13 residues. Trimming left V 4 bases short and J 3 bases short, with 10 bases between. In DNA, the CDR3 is TGTGCCAGCAGCCCGGACAGCGACACTGAAGCTTTCTTT. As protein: CASSPDSDTEAFF.